The rows below give T cell receptor beta chains drawn from one sample of a study of coeliac disease. Sequencing was performed with immunoSEQ multiplex PCR; in TCRdb, only in-frame clones are kept and a portion is missing. In the table there are 4,000 to 5,000 clones, roughly three fifths of which are singletons. Source material: intraepithelial lymphocytes from the gut. The receptors come from a man in his 70s with active celiac disease. Both conserved end residues are part of each CDR3. A D gene is named only where the DNA matches it firmly. Size is stated for part of the rows, as once, few or many counts, or as a class when the clone is expanded.

>.|.|TRBV11-1|TRBJ2-3|19
CASSFSPFVGGRIADTQYF
TGTGCCAGCAGCTTTTCCCCCTTTGTGGGGGGGCGGATTGCAGATACGCAGTATTTT
>TRBD2|.|TRBV10-3|TRBJ2-7|15
CAISSGTSGSDEQYF
TGTGCCATCAGTTCAGGGACTAGCGGGAGTGACGAGCAGTACTTC
>TRBD2|.|TRBV10-1|TRBJ2-1|17
CASSRASSGRIYNEQFF
TGCGCCAGCAGTCGAGCCTCTAGCGGGAGGATCTACAATGAGCAGTTCTTC
>TRBD1|few|TRBV5-5|TRBJ2-3|17
CASSPGGTGVRADTQYF
TGTGCCAGCAGCCCGGGAGGGACAGGGGTGAGGGCAGATACGCAGTATTTT
>TRBD1|once|TRBV2|TRBJ1-2|14
CASSRDSTLYGYTF
TGTGCCAGCAGCCGGGACAGTACCCTCTATGGCTACACCTTC
>.|.|TRBV7-2|TRBJ2-3|12
CASSLGPNTQYF
TGTGCCAGCAGCTTAGGTCCCAATACGCAGTATTTT
>TRBD1|few|TRBV9|TRBJ1-3|16
CASSLRQGDSGNTIYF
TGTGCCAGCAGCCTACGACAGGGGGACTCTGGAAACACCATATATTTT
>.|.|TRBV9|TRBJ2-5|16
CASSLGSGSWLETQYF
TGTGCCAGCAGCTTAGGTTCGGGAAGTTGGCTGGAGACCCAGTACTTC
>TRBD2|.|TRBV28|TRBJ2-1|17
CASIGDLGSGPYNEQFF
TGTGCCAGCATAGGGGACTTAGGTAGCGGGCCATACAATGAGCAGTTCTTC
>.|few|TRBV2|TRBJ1-5|15
CASGLTGQSNQPQHF
TGTGCCAGCGGGTTGACAGGTCAAAGCAATCAGCCCCAGCATTTT
>TRBD2|.|TRBV7-3|TRBJ2-3|16
CASSLLAGEVTDTQYF
TGTGCCAGCAGCTTATTAGCGGGGGAGGTTACAGATACGCAGTATTTT
>.|.|TRBV27|TRBJ1-1|15
CASSFSTDMNTEAFF
TGTGCCAGCAGTTTTTCGACAGATATGAACACTGAAGCTTTCTTT
>TRBD2|.|TRBV18|TRBJ2-7|14
CASSPREGAYEQYF
TGTGCCAGCTCACCGCGGGAGGGGGCTTACGAGCAGTACTTC
>.|.|TRBV10-2|TRBJ2-7|13
CASSVQASYEQYF
TGCGCCAGCAGTGTTCAGGCCTCCTACGAGCAGTACTTC
>TRBD2|medium-sized|TRBV7-3|TRBJ2-1|16
CASSLMWTSGRHEQFF
TGTGCCAGCAGCTTAATGTGGACTAGCGGGAGGCATGAGCAGTTCTTC
>.|few|TRBV7-2|TRBJ1-2|13
CASSLERQSGYTF
TGTGCCAGCAGCTTAGAGAGGCAGAGCGGCTACACCTTC
>TRBD1|.|TRBV5-1|TRBJ1-6|16
CASSFGGTGSDSPLHF
TGCGCCAGCAGCTTTGGCGGGACAGGGTCTGATTCACCCCTCCACTTT
>.|few|TRBV7-2|TRBJ2-7|14
CASSQGPRVREQYF
TGTGCCAGCAGCCAAGGGCCCAGGGTTCGCGAGCAGTACTTC
>TRBD1|few|TRBV7-4|TRBJ1-1|15
CASIYTPQGKTEAFF
TGTGCCAGCATCTATACTCCACAGGGGAAGACTGAAGCTTTCTTT
>.|.|TRBV7-2|TRBJ2-2|15
CASSQPGLATGELFF
TGTGCCAGCAGCCAGCCCGGGTTGGCCACCGGGGAGCTGTTTTTT
>.|.|TRBV6-5|TRBJ1-5|14
CASRSGMGDQPQHF
TGTGCCAGCAGGTCAGGGATGGGTGATCAGCCCCAGCATTTT
>.|few|TRBV21-1|TRBJ2-7|13
CASSRRDSYEQYF
TGTGCCAGCAGCAGGCGGGACTCCTACGAGCAGTACTTC
>.|.|TRBV5-1|TRBJ1-6|15
CASSLGQGLNSPLHF
TGCGCCAGCAGCTTGGGGCAGGGGTTAAATTCACCCCTCCACTTT
>.|.|TRBV29-1|TRBJ2-7|13
CSVEGPRSYEQYF
TGCAGCGTTGAGGGCCCACGATCCTACGAGCAGTACTTC
>TRBD2|.|TRBV27|TRBJ2-7|15
CVSSGPSGSFHEQYF
TGTGTCAGCAGTGGACCTAGCGGGAGTTTCCACGAGCAGTACTTC
>TRBD1|.|TRBV6-1|TRBJ1-5|15
CASSPGQVSNQPQHF
TGTGCCAGCAGTCCTGGACAGGTTAGCAATCAGCCCCAGCATTTT
>.|.|TRBV7-9|TRBJ1-5|15
CASSLEAGRNQPQHF
TGTGCCAGCAGCTTAGAAGCAGGGAGGAATCAGCCCCAGCATTTT